This is a list of T cell receptor beta chains from one sample in a study of blood T cells in healthy people across ages. One entry per CDR3 protein, called by TCRdb with MiXCR from the 5' RACE reads. The repertoire holds 650,000 to 1,000,000 distinct CDR3 sequences, roughly 46% seen once, with about a sixth in the top ten. What was sequenced was blood. All receptors come from a man aged 80 or over in good health. Each CDR3 is given with its conserved first and last residue. A D gene is named only where the DNA matches it firmly. Size is omitted from some rows. Given values are once, few, many or a class for expanded clones.

TRBV27,.,few,TRBJ2-3,CASSFSRGASTDTQYF,TGTGCCAGCAGTTTTAGTCGGGGGGCCAGTACCGATACGCAGTATTTT
TRBV12-3/TRBV12-4,TRBD2,few,TRBJ2-7,CASSLSLAGGNEQYF,TGTGCCAGCAGTCTTTCACTAGCGGGAGGGAACGAGCAGTACTTC
TRBV5-1,.,many,TRBJ2-3,CASSLVDSTDTQYF,TGCGCCAGCAGCTTGGTCGACAGCACAGATACGCAGTATTTT
TRBV7-2,TRBD2,.,TRBJ2-7,CASSLSAGVKYEQYF,TGTGCCAGCAGCCTATCAGCGGGAGTGAAATACGAGCAGTACTTC
TRBV27,.,few,TRBJ1-1,CASSFGQSTEAFF,TGTGCCAGCAGTTTCGGTCAGAGCACTGAAGCTTTCTTT
TRBV20-1,.,.,TRBJ2-2,CSASRSRWGAGELFF,TGCAGTGCCAGCAGGAGTAGATGGGGGGCCGGGGAGCTGTTTTTT
TRBV20-1,TRBD1,few,TRBJ2-3,CSARVPGQGTTSTDTQYF,TGCAGTGCTAGAGTACCGGGACAGGGGACCACTAGCACAGATACGCAGTATTTT
TRBV11-3,TRBD2,.,TRBJ2-1,CASSLGGLAGGSQFF,TGTGCCAGCAGCTTAGGGGGACTAGCGGGAGGGTCCCAGTTCTTC
TRBV7-2,TRBD2,.,TRBJ2-1,CASSLASGTEAPEQFF,TGTGCCAGCAGCCTCGCTAGCGGGACGGAGGCGCCTGAGCAGTTCTTC
TRBV20-1,.,.,TRBJ2-3,CSARSRPDTQYF,TGCAGTGCTAGGAGCAGGCCGGATACGCAGTATTTT
TRBV21-1,.,.,TRBJ2-7,CASNITGSSFSYEQYF,TGTGCCAGCAACATAACCGGGTCCTCCTTCTCCTACGAGCAGTACTTC
TRBV28,TRBD2,.,TRBJ2-1,CASIDVAGGWNEQFF,TGTGCCAGCATTGACGTAGCGGGGGGGTGGAATGAGCAGTTCTTC
TRBV20-1,.,.,TRBJ2-7,CSAPGRLAYNEQYF,TGCAGTGCTCCAGGACGGCTAGCCTACAATGAGCAGTACTTC
TRBV9,TRBD2,.,TRBJ2-2,CASTSGGLHTGELFF,TGTGCCAGCACTAGCGGGGGGCTCCACACCGGGGAGCTGTTTTTT
TRBV20-1,.,.,TRBJ2-5,CSCRVRAQETQYF,TGCAGTTGCAGGGTTAGGGCCCAAGAGACCCAGTACTTC
TRBV10-2,.,few,TRBJ2-3,CASSESPDTDTQYF,TGCGCCAGCAGTGAAAGCCCGGACACAGATACGCAGTATTTT
TRBV11-2,.,.,TRBJ2-2,CASSLMATARELFF,TGTGCCAGCAGCTTAATGGCCACAGCCAGGGAGCTGTTTTTT
TRBV18,TRBD1,.,TRBJ1-5,CASAGTGRNQPQHF,TGTGCCAGCGCCGGGACAGGGAGGAATCAGCCCCAGCATTTT
TRBV7-9,TRBD2,few,TRBJ2-1,CASSSEDLADSSYNEQFF,TGTGCCAGCAGCTCAGAGGACCTAGCGGATAGCTCCTACAATGAGCAGTTCTTC
TRBV11-3,.,few,TRBJ1-2,CASSLERGGYTF,TGTGCCAGCAGCCTAGAAAGAGGGGGCTACACCTTC
TRBV5-1,.,.,TRBJ2-7,CASSVYQGGSYNEQYF,TGCGCCAGCAGCGTATACCAGGGAGGCTCCTACAATGAGCAGTACTTC
TRBV3-1,.,once,TRBJ1-2,CASSRADGYTF,TGTGCCAGCAGCCGGGCAGATGGCTACACCTTC
TRBV20-1,.,.,TRBJ2-7,CSAEADTVTYEQYF,TGCAGTGCCGAGGCGGACACAGTCACCTACGAGCAGTACTTC